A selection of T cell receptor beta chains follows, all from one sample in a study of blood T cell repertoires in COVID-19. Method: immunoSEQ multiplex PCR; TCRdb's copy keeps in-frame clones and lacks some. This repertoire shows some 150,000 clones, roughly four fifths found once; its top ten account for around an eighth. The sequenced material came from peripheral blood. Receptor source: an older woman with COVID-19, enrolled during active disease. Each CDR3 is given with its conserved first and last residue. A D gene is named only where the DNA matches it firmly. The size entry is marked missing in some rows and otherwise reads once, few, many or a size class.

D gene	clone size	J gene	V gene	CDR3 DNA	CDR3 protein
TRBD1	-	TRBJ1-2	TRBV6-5	TGTGCCAGCAGTTACCTGACAGGGGTTTATGATGGCTACACCTTC	CASSYLTGVYDGYTF
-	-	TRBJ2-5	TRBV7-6	TGTGCCAGCAGCTTAGTATTAGAGACCCAGTACTTC	CASSLVLETQYF
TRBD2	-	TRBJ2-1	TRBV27	TGTGCCAGCAGTTTCCGGGCGGGGGGCCGAATTGACAATGAGCAGTTCTTC	CASSFRAGGRIDNEQFF
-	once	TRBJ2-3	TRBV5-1	TGCGCCAGCAGCTTAGGACAGCCGGATACGCAGTATTTT	CASSLGQPDTQYF
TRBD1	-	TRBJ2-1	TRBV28	TGTGCCAGCAGTTTAGCCGGGACAGGGCGAATTAATGAGCAGTTCTTC	CASSLAGTGRINEQFF
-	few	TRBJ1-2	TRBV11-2	TGTGCCAGCAGCTATGTTGCGACGGACAGATACTATGGCTACACCTTC	CASSYVATDRYYGYTF
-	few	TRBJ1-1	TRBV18	TGTGCCAGCTCACCATTGGGGCCTGAAGCTTTCTTT	CASSPLGPEAFF
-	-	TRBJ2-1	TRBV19	TGTGCCAGTAGTAGGGGAGGTACAGGCCGGATGAATGAGCAGTTCTTC	CASSRGGTGRMNEQFF
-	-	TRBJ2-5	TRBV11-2	TGTGCCAGCAGTCTAGATCGAACGGGCCTCGTCGGGGTTACCCAGTACTTC	CASSLDRTGLVGVTQYF
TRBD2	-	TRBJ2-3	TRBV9	TGTGCCAGCAGCGTAGTTTCTAGCGGGGGGGCCACAGATACGCAGTATTTT	CASSVVSSGGATDTQYF
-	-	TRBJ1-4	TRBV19	TGTGCCAGTAGTCTCTATGACAGTACAACTAATGAAAAACTGTTTTTT	CASSLYDSTTNEKLFF
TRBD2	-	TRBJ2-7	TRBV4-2	TGTGCCAGCAGCCAAGATCCAGCTAGCGGGATTCGGGAGCAGTACTTC	CASSQDPASGIREQYF
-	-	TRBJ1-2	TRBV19	TGTGCCAGTGAGTCCCAGGGGAGAGGAGGCTACACCTTC	CASESQGRGGYTF
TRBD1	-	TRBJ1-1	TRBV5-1	TGCGCCAGCAGCTTGGCCGTGGGACAGAAAATGAACACTGAAGCTTTCTTT	CASSLAVGQKMNTEAFF
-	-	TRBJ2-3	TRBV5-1	TGCGCCAGCAGTGGACTGCTCTCTAGCACAGATACGCAGTATTTT	CASSGLLSSTDTQYF
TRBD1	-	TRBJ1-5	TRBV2	TGTGCCAGCAGTTCCCGGGACAGGGGGTTCAATCAGCCCCAGCATTTT	CASSSRDRGFNQPQHF
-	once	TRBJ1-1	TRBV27	TGTGCCAGCAGTTTAAGGGGTAGTTTCACTGAAGCTTTCTTT	CASSLRGSFTEAFF
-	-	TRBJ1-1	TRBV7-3	TGTGCCAGCAGCTTAAAGGTCGGGCAGGGAACTGAAGCTTTCTTT	CASSLKVGQGTEAFF
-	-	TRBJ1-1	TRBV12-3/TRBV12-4	TGTGCCAGCAGACTGGACAGCTACACTGAAGCTTTCTTT	CASRLDSYTEAFF
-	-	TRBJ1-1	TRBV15	TGTGCCACCAGCAGAGGTCAGCGGGAGGGTGAAGCTTTCTTT	CATSRGQREGEAFF
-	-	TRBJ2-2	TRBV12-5	TGTGCTAGTGGTTTGCCAGGGACAAAGAACACCGGGGAGCTGTTTTTT	CASGLPGTKNTGELFF
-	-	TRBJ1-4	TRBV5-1	TGCGCCAGCAGCTTGGACAGCTCTAATGAAAAACTGTTTTTT	CASSLDSSNEKLFF
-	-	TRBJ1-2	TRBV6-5	TGTGCCAGCATCCCTAGTAGTGGCAGCGGCTACACCTTC	CASIPSSGSGYTF
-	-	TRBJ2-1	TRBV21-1	TGTGCCAGCAGCACAGTCCCGCCTCTGACGGGACAGGGCGCCTACAATGAGCAGTTCTTC	CASSTVPPLTGQGAYNEQFF
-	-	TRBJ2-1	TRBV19	TGTGCCAGTAGTACCAATGCGGGGGCCAATGAGCAGTTCTTC	CASSTNAGANEQFF
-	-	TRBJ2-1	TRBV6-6	TGTGCCACTAGCGTCAGCTCCTACAATGAGCAGTTCTTC	CATSVSSYNEQFF
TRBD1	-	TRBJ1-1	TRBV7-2	TGTGCCAGCAGGAAACAGGGGGCATCACACACTGAAGCTTTCTTT	CASRKQGASHTEAFF
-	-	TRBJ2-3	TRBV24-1	TGTGCCACCGGGGGGTTTAATGGTGGAACAGATACGCAGTATTTT	CATGGFNGGTDTQYF
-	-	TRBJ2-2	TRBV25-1	TGTGCCAGCAGTGACTCCCGAAGAAAGCCCGGGGAGCTGTTTTTT	CASSDSRRKPGELFF
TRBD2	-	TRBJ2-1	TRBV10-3	TGTGCCATCAGTGAGTCGCCTCCGTCACTAGCGGGAGAAGGGAATGAGCAGTTCTTC	CAISESPPSLAGEGNEQFF
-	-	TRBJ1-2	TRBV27	TGTGCCAGCAGTTTAGTAGGGAGCTATGGCTACACCTTC	CASSLVGSYGYTF
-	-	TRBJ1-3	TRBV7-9	TGTGCCAGCAGCTTAGGGACAAGCAACTCTGGAAACACCATATATTTT	CASSLGTSNSGNTIYF
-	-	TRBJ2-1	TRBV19	TGTGCCAGTAGTGCAAGCGCCTCCTACAATGAGCAGTTCTTC	CASSASASYNEQFF
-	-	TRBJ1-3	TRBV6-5	TGTGCCAGCAGTTTCACCGGACATCTCTCTGGAAACACCATATATTTT	CASSFTGHLSGNTIYF
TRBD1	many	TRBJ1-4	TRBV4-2	TGTGCCAGTGGGACAGGGGCTCATGAAAAACTGTTTTTT	CASGTGAHEKLFF
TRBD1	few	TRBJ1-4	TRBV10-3	TGTGCCACCAGACAGGGTCCCGCAACTAATGAAAAACTGTTTTTT	CATRQGPATNEKLFF
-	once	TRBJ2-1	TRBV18	TGTGCCAGCTCACCTCTGGGCAGCTACAATGAGCAGTTCTTC	CASSPLGSYNEQFF
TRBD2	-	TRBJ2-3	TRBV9	TGTGCCAGCAGCGTAGGTGGGAGGGGACCTAGCACAGATACGCAGTATTTT	CASSVGGRGPSTDTQYF
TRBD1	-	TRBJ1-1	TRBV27	TGTGCCAGCAGTTGGACAGGGTTGAACACTGAAGCTTTCTTT	CASSWTGLNTEAFF
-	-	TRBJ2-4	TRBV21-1	TGTGCCAGCCGGTGGGCCAAAAACATTCAGTACTTC	CASRWAKNIQYF